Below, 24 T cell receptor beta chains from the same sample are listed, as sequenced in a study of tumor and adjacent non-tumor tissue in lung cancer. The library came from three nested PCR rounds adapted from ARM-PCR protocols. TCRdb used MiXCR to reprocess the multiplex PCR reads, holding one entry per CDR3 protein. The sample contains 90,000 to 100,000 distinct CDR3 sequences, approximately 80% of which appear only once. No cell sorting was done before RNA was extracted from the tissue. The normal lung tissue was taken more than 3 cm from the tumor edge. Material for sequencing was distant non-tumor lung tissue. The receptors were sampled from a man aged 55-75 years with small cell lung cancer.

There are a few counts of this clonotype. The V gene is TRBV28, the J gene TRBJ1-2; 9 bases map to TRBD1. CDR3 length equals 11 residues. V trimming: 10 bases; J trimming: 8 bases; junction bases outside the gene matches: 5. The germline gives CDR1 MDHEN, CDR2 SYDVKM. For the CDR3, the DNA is TGTGCCACGGGACAGGGTAGGGGCTACACCTTC. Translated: CATGQGRGYTF.

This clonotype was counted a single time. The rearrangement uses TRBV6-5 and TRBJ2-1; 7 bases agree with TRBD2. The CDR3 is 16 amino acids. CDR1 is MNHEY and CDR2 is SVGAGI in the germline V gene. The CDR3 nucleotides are TGTGTCACCTCTAAGCCAAGCGGGATCGAATACAATGAGCAGTTCTTC. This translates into CVTSKPSGIEYNEQFF.

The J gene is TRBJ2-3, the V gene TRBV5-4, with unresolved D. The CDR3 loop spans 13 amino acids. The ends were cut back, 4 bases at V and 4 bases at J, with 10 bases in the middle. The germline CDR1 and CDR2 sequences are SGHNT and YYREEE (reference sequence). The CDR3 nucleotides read TGTGCCAGCAGCCCACTGATAGCAGATACGCAGTATTTT. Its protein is CASSPLIADTQYF.

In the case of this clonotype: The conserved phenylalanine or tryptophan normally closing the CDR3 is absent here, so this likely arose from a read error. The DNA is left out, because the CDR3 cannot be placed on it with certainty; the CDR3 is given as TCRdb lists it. This CDR3 is CASNYSGGVGNEHFI. This chain connects TRBV6-5 to TRBJ2-1; the table calls TRBD1, which could not be checked here. The CDR3 spans 15 amino acids, including both terminal residues. Germline V gene data show CDR1 as MNHEY and CDR2 as SVGAGI.

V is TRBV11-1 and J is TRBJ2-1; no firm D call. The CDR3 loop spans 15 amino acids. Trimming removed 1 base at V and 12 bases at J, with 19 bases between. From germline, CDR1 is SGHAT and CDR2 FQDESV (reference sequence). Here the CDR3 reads CASSLDRTTYKGQFF. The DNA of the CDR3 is TGTGCCAGCAGCTTAGATAGGACGACCTACAAAGGGCAGTTCTTC.

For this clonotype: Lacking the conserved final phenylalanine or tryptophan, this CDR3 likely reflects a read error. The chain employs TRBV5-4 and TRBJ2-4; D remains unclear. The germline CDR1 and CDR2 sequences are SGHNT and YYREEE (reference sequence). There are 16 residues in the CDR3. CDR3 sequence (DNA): TGTGTCAGCAGCTCCGGACGAGACATAGCCAAAAACATTCAGTACCTT. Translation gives CVSSSGRDIAKNIQYL.

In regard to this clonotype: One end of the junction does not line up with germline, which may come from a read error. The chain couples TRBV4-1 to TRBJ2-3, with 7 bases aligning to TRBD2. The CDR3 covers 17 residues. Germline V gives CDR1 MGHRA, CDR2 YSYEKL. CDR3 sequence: CASSQETAGASTDTHYF. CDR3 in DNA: TGCGCCAGCAGCCAAGAGACGGCGGGAGCCTCCACTGATACGCACTATTTT.

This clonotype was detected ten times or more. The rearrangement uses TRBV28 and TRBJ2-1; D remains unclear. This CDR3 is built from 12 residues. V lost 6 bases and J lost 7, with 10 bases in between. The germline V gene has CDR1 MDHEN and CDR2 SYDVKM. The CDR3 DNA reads TGTGCCAGCAGCTCACCTCCTAATGAGCAGTTCTTC. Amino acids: CASSSPPNEQFF.

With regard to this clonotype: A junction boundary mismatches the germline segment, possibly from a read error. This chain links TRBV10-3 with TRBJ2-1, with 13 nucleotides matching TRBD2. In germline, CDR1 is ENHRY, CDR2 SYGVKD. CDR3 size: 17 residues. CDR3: CATGETSGGSSYNEHFF. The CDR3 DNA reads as TGTGCCACCGGGGAGACTAGCGGGGGGAGCTCCTACAATGAGCACTTCTTC.

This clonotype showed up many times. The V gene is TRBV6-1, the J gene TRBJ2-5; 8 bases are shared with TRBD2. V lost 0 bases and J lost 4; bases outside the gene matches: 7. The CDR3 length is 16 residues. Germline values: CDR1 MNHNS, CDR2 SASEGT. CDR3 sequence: CASSEASGSVGETQYF. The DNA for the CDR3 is TGTGCCAGCAGTGAAGCAAGCGGGAGTGTAGGAGAGACCCAGTACTTC.

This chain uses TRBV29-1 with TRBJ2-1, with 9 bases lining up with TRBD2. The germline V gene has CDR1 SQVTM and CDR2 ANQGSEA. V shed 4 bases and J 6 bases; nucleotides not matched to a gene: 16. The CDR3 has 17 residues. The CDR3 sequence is CSVGDQNLAGLFNEQFF. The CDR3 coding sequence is TGCAGCGTTGGAGATCAAAATCTAGCGGGACTATTCAATGAGCAGTTCTTC.

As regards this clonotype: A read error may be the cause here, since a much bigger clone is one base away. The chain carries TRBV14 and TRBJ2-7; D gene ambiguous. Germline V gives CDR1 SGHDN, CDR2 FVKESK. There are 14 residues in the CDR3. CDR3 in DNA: TGTGTCAGCAGCCAAAGTGGAGAGACCTACGAGCAGTACGTC. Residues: CVSSQSGETYEQYV.

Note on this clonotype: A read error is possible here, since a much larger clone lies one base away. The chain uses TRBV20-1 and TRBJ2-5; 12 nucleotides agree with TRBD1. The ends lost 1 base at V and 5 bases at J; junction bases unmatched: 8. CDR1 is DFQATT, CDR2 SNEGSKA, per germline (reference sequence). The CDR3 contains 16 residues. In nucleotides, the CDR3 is TGCAGTGCTAGAGGGGACAGGGGGCGATCGGAGGAGACCCAGTACTTC. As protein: CSARGDRGRSEETQYF.

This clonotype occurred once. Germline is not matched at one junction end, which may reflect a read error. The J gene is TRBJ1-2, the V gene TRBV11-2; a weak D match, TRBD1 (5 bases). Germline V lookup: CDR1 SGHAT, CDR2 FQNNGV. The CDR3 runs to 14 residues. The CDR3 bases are TGTGCCAGCATCATGGGGGGGTTTGGCTATGACTACGCCTTC. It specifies CASIMGGFGYDYAF.

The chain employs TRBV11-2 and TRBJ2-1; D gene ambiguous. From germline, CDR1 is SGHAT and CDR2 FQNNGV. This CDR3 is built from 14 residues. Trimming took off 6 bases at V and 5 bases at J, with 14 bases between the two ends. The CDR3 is CASSNMTRHNEQFF. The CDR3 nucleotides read TGTGCCAGCAGTAACATGACGAGACACAATGAGCAGTTCTTC.

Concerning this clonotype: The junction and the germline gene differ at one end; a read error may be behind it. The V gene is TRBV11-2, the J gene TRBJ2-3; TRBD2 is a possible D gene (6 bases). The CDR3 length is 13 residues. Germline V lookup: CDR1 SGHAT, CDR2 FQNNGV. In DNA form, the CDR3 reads TGTGCCTGCAGTTTCACTAGCAGAGATACGCAGTATTTT. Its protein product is CACSFTSRDTQYF.

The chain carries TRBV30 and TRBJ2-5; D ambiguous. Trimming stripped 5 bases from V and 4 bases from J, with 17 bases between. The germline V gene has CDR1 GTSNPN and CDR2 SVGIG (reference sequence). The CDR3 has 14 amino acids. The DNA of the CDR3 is TGTGCCTGGGGAAAGGAAATGTACCGAGAGACCCAGTACTTC. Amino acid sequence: CAWGKEMYRETQYF.

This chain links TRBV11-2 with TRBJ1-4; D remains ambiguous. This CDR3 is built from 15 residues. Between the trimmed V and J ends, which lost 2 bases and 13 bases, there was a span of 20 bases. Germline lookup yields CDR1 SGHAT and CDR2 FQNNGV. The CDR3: CASSLTGLANDLLFF. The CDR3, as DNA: TGTGCCAGCAGCTTAACCGGACTGGCCAATGACCTACTGTTTTTT.

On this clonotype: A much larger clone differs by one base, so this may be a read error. The DNA of the CDR3 is TGCAGTGCACGAGAAGGGAGCGTGAACACCATATATTTT. Its translation: CSAREGSVNTIYF. This chain joins TRBV20-1 and TRBJ1-3; D unresolved. CDR3 size: 13 residues. Trimming took off 6 bases at V and 7 bases at J, with 16 bases between the two ends. Germline V gene sequence: CDR1 DFQATT, CDR2 SNEGSKA (reference sequence).

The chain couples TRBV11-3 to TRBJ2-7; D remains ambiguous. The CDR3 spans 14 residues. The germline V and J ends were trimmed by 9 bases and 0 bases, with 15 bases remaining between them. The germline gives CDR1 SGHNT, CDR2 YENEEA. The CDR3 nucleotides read TGTGCCAGGAACTTCGGCGAATACTCCTACGAGCAGTACTTC. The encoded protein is CARNFGEYSYEQYF. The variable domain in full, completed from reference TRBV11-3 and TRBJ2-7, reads EAGVVQSPRYKIIEKKQPVAFWCNPISGHNTLYWYLQNLGQGPELLIRYENEEAVDDSQLPKDRFSAERLKGVDSTLKIQPAELGDSAVYLCARNFGEYSYEQYFGPGTRLTVT.

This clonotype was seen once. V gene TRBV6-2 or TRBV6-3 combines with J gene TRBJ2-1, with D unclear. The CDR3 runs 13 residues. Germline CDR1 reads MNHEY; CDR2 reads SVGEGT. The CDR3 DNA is TGTGTAGGCAGTACCGGTCCTAACAATGAGCAGTTCTTC. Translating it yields CVGSTGPNNEQFF.

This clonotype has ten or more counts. CDR3 sequence (DNA): TGTGCCAGCAGCCAAGAATTGGGTTATGAGTTCTTC. Translating it yields CASSQELGYEFF. This sequence joins TRBV14 and TRBJ2-1, with unresolved D. CDR3 length equals 12 residues. V was trimmed by 0 bases and J by 14 bases, leaving 11 bases between them. The germline V gene encodes CDR1 SGHDN and CDR2 FVKESK.

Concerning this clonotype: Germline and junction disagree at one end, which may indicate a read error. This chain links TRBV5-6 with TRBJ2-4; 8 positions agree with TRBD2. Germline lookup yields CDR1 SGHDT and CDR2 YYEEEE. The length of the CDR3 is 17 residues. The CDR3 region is CASNPTSGGIAKNIQYF. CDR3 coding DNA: TGTGCTAGCAACCCCACTAGCGGAGGGATAGCCAAAAACATTCAGTACTTC.

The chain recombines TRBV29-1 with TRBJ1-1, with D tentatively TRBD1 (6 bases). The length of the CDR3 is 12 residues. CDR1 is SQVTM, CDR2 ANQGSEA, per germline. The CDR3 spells CSVSNRVTEAFF. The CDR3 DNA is TGCAGTGTCAGTAACAGGGTTACTGAAGCTTTCTTT.